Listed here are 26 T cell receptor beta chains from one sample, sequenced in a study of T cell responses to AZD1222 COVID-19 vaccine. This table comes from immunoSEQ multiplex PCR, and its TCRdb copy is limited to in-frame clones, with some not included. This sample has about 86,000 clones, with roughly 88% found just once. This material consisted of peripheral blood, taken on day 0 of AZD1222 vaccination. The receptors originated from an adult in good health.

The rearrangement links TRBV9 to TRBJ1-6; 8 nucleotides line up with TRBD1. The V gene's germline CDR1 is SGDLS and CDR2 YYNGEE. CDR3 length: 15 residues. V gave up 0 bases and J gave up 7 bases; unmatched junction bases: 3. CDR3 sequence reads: CASSVGGQGNSPLHF. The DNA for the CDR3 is TGTGCCAGCAGCGTAGGTGGACAGGGAAATTCACCCCTCCACTTT.

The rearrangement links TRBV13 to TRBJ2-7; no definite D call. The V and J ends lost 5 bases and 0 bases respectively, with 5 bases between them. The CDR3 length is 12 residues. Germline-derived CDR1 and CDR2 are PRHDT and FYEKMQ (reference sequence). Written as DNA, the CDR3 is TGTGCCAGCAGCCCAAACTCCTACGAGCAGTACTTC. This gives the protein CASSPNSYEQYF.

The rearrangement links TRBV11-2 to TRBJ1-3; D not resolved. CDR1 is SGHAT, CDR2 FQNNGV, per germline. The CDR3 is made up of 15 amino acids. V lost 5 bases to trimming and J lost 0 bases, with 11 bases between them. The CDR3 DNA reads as TGTGCCAGCAGCCGTGGCGGGAGCTCTGGAAACACCATATATTTT. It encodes CASSRGGSSGNTIYF.

CDR3 sequence (DNA): TGTGCCAGCAGCCCTCAGGCGGACTACGAGCAGTACTTC. As protein: CASSPQADYEQYF. This chain uses TRBV9 with TRBJ2-7; no clear D. The germline V gene has CDR1 SGDLS and CDR2 YYNGEE. CDR3 length: 13 residues. V dropped 4 bases and J dropped 3 bases, with 11 bases sitting between them.

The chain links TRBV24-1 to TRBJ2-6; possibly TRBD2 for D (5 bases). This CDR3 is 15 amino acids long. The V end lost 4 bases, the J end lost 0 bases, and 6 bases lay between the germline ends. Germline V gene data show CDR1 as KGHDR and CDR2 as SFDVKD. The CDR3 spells CATSERGSGANVLTF. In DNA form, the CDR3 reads TGTGCCACCAGTGAACGGGGCTCTGGGGCCAACGTCCTGACTTTC.

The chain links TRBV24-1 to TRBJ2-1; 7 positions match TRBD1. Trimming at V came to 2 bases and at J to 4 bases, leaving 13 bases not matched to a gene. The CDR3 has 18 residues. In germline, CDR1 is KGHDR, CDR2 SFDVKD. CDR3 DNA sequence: TGTGCCACCAGTGATTCCCACAGACAGGGCGTGTTTTACAATGAGCAGTTCTTC. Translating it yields CATSDSHRQGVFYNEQFF.

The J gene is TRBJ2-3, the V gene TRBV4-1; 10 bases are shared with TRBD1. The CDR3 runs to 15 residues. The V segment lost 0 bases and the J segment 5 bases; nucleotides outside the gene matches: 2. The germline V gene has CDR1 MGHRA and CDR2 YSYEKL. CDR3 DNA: TGCGCCAGCAGCCAAGAAAGGGACAGGGGAGATACGCAGTATTTT. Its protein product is CASSQERDRGDTQYF.

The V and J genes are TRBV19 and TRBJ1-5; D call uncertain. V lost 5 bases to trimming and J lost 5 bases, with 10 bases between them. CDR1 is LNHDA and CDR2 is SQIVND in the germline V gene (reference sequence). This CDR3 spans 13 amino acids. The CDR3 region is CASSLGMYQPQHF. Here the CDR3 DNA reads TGTGCCAGTAGTCTCGGGATGTATCAGCCCCAGCATTTT.

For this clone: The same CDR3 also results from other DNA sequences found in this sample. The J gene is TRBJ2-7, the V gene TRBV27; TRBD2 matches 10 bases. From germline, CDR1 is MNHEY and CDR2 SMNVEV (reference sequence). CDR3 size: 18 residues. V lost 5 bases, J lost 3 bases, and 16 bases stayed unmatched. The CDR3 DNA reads TGTGCCAGCAGTCCAGGGGTAGCGGGAGGTCAACTGGTCTACGAGCAGTACTTC. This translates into CASSPGVAGGQLVYEQYF.

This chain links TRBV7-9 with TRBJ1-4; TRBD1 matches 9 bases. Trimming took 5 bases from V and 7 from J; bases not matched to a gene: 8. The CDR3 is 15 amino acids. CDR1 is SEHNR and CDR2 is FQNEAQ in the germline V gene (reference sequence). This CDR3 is CASSPRTGAGEKLFF. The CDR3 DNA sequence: TGTGCCAGCAGCCCCCGGACAGGGGCGGGTGAAAAACTGTTTTTT. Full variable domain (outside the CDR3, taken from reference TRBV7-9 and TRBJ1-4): DTGVSQNPRHKITKRGQNVTFRCDPISEHNRLYWYRQTLGQGPEFLTYFQNEAQLEKSRLLSDRFSAERPKGSFSTLEIQRTEQGDSAMYLCASSPRTGAGEKLFFGSGTQLSVL.

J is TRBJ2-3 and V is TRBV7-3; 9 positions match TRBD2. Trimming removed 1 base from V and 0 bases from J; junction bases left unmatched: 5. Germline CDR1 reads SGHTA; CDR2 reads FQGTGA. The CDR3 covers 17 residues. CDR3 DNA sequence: TGTGCCAGCAGCTTAAGGGCTAGCGGGACTAGCACAGATACGCAGTATTTT. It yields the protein CASSLRASGTSTDTQYF.

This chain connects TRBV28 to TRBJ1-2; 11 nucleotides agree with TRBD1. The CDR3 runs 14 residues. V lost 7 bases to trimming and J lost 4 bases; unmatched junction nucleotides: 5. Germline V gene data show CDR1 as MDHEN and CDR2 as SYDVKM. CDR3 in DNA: TGTGCCAGCACCTCGGGACAGGGGGTCTATGGCTACACCTTC. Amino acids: CASTSGQGVYGYTF.

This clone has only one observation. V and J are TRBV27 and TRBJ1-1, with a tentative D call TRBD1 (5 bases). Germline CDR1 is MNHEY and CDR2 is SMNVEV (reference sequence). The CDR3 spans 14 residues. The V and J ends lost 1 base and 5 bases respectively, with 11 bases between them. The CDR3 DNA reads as TGTGCCAGCAGTTTATTGGGGGGAGCGACTGAAGCTTTCTTT. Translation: CASSLLGGATEAFF.

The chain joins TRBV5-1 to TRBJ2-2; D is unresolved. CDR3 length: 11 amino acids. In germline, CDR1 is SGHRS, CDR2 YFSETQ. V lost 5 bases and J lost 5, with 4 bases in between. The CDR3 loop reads CASRKTGELFF. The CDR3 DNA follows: TGCGCCAGCAGAAAAACCGGGGAGCTGTTTTTT.

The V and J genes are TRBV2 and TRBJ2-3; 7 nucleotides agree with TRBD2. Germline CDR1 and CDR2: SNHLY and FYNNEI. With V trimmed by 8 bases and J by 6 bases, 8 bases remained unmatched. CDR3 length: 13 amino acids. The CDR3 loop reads CASREVSGDTQYF. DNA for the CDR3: TGTGCCAGCCGGGAGGTCTCAGGGGATACGCAGTATTTT.

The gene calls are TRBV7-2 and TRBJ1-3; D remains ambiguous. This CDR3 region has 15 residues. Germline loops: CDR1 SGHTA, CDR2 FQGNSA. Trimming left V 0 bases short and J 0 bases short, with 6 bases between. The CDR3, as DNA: TGTGCCAGCAGCTTAGCGCGGACCTCTGGAAACACCATATATTTT. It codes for CASSLARTSGNTIYF.

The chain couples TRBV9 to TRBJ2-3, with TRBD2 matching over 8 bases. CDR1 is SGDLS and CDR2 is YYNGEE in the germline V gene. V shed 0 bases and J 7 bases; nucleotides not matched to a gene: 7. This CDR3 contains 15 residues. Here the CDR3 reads CASSVAAGGVYTQYF. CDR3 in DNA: TGTGCCAGCAGCGTAGCTGCGGGAGGAGTATATACGCAGTATTTT.

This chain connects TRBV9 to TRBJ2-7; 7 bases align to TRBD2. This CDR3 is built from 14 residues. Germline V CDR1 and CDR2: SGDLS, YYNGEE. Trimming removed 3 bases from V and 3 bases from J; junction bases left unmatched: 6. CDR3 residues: CASSASGLGYEQYF. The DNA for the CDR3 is TGTGCCAGCAGCGCCTCCGGACTAGGCTACGAGCAGTACTTC.

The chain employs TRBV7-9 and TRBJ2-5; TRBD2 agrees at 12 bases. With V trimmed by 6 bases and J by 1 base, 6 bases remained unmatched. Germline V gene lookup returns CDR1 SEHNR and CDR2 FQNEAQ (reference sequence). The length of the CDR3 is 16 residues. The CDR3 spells CASRTSGSVGQETQYF. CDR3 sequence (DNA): TGTGCCAGCAGGACTAGCGGGAGTGTCGGCCAAGAGACCCAGTACTTC.

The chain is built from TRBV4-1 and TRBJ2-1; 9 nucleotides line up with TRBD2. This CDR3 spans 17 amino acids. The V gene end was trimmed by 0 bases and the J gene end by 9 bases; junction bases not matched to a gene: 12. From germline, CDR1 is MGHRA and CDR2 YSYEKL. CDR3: CASSQDPPSGILLEQFF. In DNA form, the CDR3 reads TGCGCCAGCAGCCAAGATCCACCTAGCGGGATACTTCTTGAGCAGTTCTTC.

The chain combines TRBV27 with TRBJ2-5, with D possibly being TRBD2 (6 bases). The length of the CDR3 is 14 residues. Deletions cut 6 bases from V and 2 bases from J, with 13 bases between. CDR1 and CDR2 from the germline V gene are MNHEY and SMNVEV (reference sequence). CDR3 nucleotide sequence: TGTGCCAGCAGCCGGACTAACGCTCAAGAGACCCAGTACTTC. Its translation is CASSRTNAQETQYF.

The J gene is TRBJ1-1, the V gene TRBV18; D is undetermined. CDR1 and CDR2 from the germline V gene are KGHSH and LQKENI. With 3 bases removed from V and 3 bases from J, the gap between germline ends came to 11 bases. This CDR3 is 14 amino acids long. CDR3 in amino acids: CASSPSWGDTEAFF. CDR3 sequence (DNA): TGTGCCAGCTCACCGTCCTGGGGAGACACTGAAGCTTTCTTT.

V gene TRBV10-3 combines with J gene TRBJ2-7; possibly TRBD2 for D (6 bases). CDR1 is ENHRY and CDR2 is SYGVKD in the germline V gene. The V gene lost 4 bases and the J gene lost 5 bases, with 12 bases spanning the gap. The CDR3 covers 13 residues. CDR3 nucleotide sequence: TGTGCCATCAGTGGTGGGGGGATGGACGAGCAGTACTTC. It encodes CAISGGGMDEQYF.

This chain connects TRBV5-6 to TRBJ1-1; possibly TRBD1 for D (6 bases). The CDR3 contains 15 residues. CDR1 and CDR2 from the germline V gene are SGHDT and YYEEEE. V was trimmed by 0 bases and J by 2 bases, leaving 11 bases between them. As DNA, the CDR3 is TGTGCCAGCAGCTTGGTGGACAGACTCAACACTGAAGCTTTCTTT. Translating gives CASSLVDRLNTEAFF.

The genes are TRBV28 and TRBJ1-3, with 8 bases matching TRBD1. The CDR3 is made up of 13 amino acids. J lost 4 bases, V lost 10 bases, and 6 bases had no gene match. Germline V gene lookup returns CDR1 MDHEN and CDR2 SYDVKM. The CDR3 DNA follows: TGTGCCACCGGCAGGGGGCTCGGAAACACCATATATTTT. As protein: CATGRGLGNTIYF.

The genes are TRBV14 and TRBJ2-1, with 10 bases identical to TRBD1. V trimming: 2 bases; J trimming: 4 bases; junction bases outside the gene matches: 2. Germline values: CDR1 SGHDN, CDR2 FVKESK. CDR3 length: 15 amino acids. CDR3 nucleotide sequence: TGTGCCAGCAGCCAAAAGGACAGGGGGTACAATGAGCAGTTCTTC. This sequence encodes CASSQKDRGYNEQFF.